Shown below are 15 T cell receptor beta chains from a single sample sequenced in a study of post-analysis software for immune sequencing data. Points from the study as a whole: In patients, about 5 TRBV segments were more frequent than in controls, with TRBV5-6, TRBV5-1 and TRBV20-1 among them.

Their target antigens are unknown. Prepared TCR beta cDNA libraries contained unique molecular identifiers. TCRdb called the PCR reads again in MiXCR, with one record for every CDR3 protein. The table has approximately 630,000 distinct CDR3 sequences, 55% to 60% seen once. What was sequenced was blood. These receptors all stem from a girl aged 2-9 years with multiple sclerosis.

The rearrangement links TRBV27 to TRBJ2-5; D tentatively reads TRBD1 or TRBD2 (5 bases each). The CDR3 sequence is 15 residues long. The germline V gene has CDR1 MNHEY and CDR2 SMNVEV (reference sequence). Deletions cut 3 bases from V and 2 bases from J, with 13 bases between. CDR3 in DNA: TGTGCCAGCAGTTTGGGGCGCTGGGGGCAAGAGACCCAGTACTTC. Protein product: CASSLGRWGQETQYF.

This chain links TRBV2 with TRBJ2-1, with D perhaps matching TRBD1 (6 bases). Germline assignment: CDR1 SNHLY and CDR2 FYNNEI. The V end was cut by 7 bases, the J end by 5 bases, with 21 bases between. The CDR3 totals 16 residues. CDR3 region: CASKEVAGALNNEQFF. The CDR3 DNA is TGTGCCAGCAAAGAGGTGGCAGGGGCCCTTAACAATGAGCAGTTCTTC.

This clonotype was detected only a few times. The genes are TRBV29-1 and TRBJ2-5; D is possibly TRBD1 (5 bases). Germline CDR1 and CDR2: SQVTM and ANQGSEA. V was trimmed by 0 bases and J by 2 bases, leaving 10 bases between them. CDR3 length equals 14 residues. The CDR3 DNA is TGCAGCGTTGAAGATCTGACAGAGCAAGAGACCCAGTACTTC. Its protein product is CSVEDLTEQETQYF.

Concerning this clonotype itself: One junction end disagrees with the germline gene, perhaps due to a read error. This chain uses TRBV20-1 with TRBJ1-3; tentative D call: TRBD1 (5 bases). This CDR3 has 14 residues. The germline V gene encodes CDR1 DFQATT and CDR2 SNEGSKA (reference sequence). The CDR3 DNA reads as TGCAGGGCTAGAGATAACAGGTCTGGAAACACCATATATTTT. Its protein is CRARDNRSGNTIYF.

This chain connects TRBV5-1 to TRBJ2-1; D uncertain. Judging by the DNA end, TRBJ2-7 fits better; the J call may be wrong. Per the germline V gene, CDR1 is SGHRS and CDR2 is YFSETQ. The CDR3 is 16 amino acids. This CDR3 is CASSLAAYSSYNEQYF. DNA for the CDR3: TGCGCCAGCAGCTTGGCCGCCTACAGCTCCTACAATGAGCAGTACTTC.

The rearrangement uses TRBV21-1 and TRBJ2-5. TRBV21-1 is designated a pseudogene. This CDR3 contains 13 residues. The CDR3 DNA follows: TGTGCCGCCCGAAACACAGTCACGGAGACCCAGTACTTC. This codes for CAARNTVTETQYF.

The V gene is TRBV20-1, the J gene TRBJ1-2; 9 bases match TRBD1. This CDR3 region has 12 residues. The germline gives CDR1 DFQATT, CDR2 SNEGSKA (reference sequence). Germline trimming cut 4 bases from V and 8 bases from J; bases unmatched to any gene: 5. The CDR3 protein is CSAKQGAGGYTF. In DNA form, the CDR3 reads TGCAGTGCTAAACAGGGGGCAGGGGGCTACACCTTC.

For this clonotype: The junction departs from germline at one end; a sequencing error may be responsible. This sequence joins TRBV6-5 and TRBJ2-5; TRBD1 aligns across 8 bases. The CDR3 sequence is 15 residues long. Germline V lookup: CDR1 MNHEY, CDR2 SVGAGI. In DNA, the CDR3 is TGTGCCAGCAGCTACTACAGGGGGTACCAAGAGACCCAGTACTTC. This sequence encodes CASSYYRGYQETQYF.

The gene calls are TRBV12-3 or TRBV12-4 and TRBJ2-3, with 7 positions matching TRBD2. This CDR3 spans 16 amino acids. The V gene end was trimmed by 0 bases and the J gene end by 4 bases; junction bases not matched to a gene: 7. CDR3: CASSLAQREVADTQYF. The CDR3 nucleotides are TGTGCCAGCAGTTTAGCCCAGCGGGAAGTTGCAGATACGCAGTATTTT.

The rearrangement uses TRBV7-2 and TRBJ1-2, with 7 bases fitting TRBD1. Looked up from germline, CDR1 is SGHTA and CDR2 is FQGNSA. V was clipped by 2 bases and J by 1 base; unmatched bases: 10. The CDR3 is 17 amino acids. As DNA, the CDR3 is TGTGCCAGCAGCTTATGGGGGGGACAGACTATTAACTATGGCTACACCTTC. Encoded protein: CASSLWGGQTINYGYTF.

This clonotype was counted only a few times. V gene TRBV5-1 combines with J gene TRBJ2-3, with D tentatively TRBD2 (5 bases). The V and J ends lost 2 bases and 1 base respectively, with 8 bases between them. The germline CDR1 and CDR2 sequences are SGHRS and YFSETQ. The CDR3 is 14 residues long. The CDR3 DNA sequence: TGCGCCAGCAGCTTTACAGCGGGCACAGATACGCAGTATTTT. Protein product: CASSFTAGTDTQYF.

This sequence joins TRBV7-2 and TRBJ2-1; D is unclear. Germline lookup yields CDR1 SGHTA and CDR2 FQGNSA. Between the trimmed V and J ends, which lost 5 bases and 8 bases, there was a span of 13 bases. The CDR3 is 13 residues long. CDR3 bases: TGTGCCAGCAGCCTTAGTACCGTCTATGAGCAGTTCTTC. Protein: CASSLSTVYEQFF.

This chain links TRBV20-1 with TRBJ2-1; D gene ambiguous. Germline CDR1 reads DFQATT; CDR2 reads SNEGSKA (reference sequence). V lost 0 bases and J 6 bases, leaving 21 bases between the germline ends. This CDR3 has 17 amino acids. In DNA, the CDR3 is TGCAGTGCTAGAGATTCGCCTGGCTACGGATTTCGCAATGAGCAGTTCTTC. Residues: CSARDSPGYGFRNEQFF.

This chain joins TRBV20-1 and TRBJ2-4; 12 bases line up with TRBD2. Near its end, the DNA agrees better with TRBJ2-7, so the J call may be wrong. Germline V gene sequence: CDR1 DFQATT, CDR2 SNEGSKA (reference sequence). The CDR3 is 17 amino acids. For the CDR3, the DNA is TGCAGTGCTAGAGATAGGTATCGACTAGCGGGAGCACACGAGCAGTACTTC. Its translation: CSARDRYRLAGAHEQYF.

This sequence joins TRBV11-2 and TRBJ2-5, with D tentatively TRBD2 (5 bases). The J call may be wrong; the DNA end is better matched by TRBJ2-7. Germline CDR1 reads SGHAT; CDR2 reads FQNNGV. This CDR3 spans 17 amino acids. Here the CDR3 DNA reads TGTGCCAGCAGCTTACCCGGGGTGGCCCTCGGGGTCCACGAGCAGTACTTC. The encoded protein is CASSLPGVALGVHEQYF.